The sequence of this T cell receptor (beta chain) was determined in a study of T cell responses to AZD1222 COVID-19 vaccine. Assay used: immunoSEQ multiplex PCR; TCRdb lists only in-frame clones, some missing. This table has about 150,000 clones, 80% to 95% appearing once. Concerning this clone: What it binds is unknown.

Germline assignment: CDR1 MNHEY and CDR2 SMNVEV (reference sequence). Trimming cost V 2 bases and J 5 bases, with 7 bases left between them. CDR3 length equals 13 residues. General study findings and limits: Only a handful of AZD1222 recipients, roughly six in all, had baseline seropositivity. Most donors were white British, females outnumbered males, and clonal diversity was possibly underestimated. Regions 160-218 and 743-854 held dominance among vaccine-associated CD4 TCRs, which spanned spike.

The chain recombines TRBV27 with TRBJ1-5, with D perhaps matching TRBD1 (5 bases). The sequencing used peripheral blood, collected on day 0 of AZD1222 vaccination. This clonotype was sampled from an adult in good health. The CDR3 sequence: CASSLQGDQPQHF. CDR3 in DNA: TGTGCCAGCAGTTTACAGGGAGATCAGCCCCAGCATTTT.